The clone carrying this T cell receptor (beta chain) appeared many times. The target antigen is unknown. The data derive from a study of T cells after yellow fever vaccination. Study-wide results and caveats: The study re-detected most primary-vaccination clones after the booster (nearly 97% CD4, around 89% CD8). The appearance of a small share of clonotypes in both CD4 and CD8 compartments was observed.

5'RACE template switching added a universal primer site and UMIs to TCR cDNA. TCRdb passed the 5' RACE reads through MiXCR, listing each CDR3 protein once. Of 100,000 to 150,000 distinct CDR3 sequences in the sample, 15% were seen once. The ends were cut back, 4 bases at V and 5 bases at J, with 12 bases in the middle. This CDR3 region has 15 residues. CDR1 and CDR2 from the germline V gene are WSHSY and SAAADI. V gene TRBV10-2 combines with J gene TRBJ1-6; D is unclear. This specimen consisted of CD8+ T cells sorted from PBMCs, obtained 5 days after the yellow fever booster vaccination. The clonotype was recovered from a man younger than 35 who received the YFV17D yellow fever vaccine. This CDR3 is CASSVLAPNNSPLHF. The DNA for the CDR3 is TGCGCCAGCAGTGTTCTTGCACCCAATAATTCACCCCTCCACTTT.